This TCR beta chain was recovered during a study of OX40 agonist ivuxolimab in advanced cancers. Study as a whole: Prior anti-PD-1, anti-PD-L1 or anti-CTLA-4 therapy did not bar entry, and more than 35% had some. Study-wide findings and caveats: Doses of 0.1 to 3.0 mg/kg were accompanied by clonal expansion of CD4+ and CD8+ blood T cells by week 6. No determination was made of the antigen specificity of the expanded peripheral T cells.

In the case of this clone: Its antigen is still unknown.

Sequencing was performed with immunoSEQ multiplex PCR; in TCRdb, only in-frame clones are kept and a portion is missing. The table has tens of thousands of clones, more than 75% seen once; the top ten hold around 4.5%. V shed 3 bases and J shed 9 bases, with 9 bases lying between them. The CDR3 is 13 amino acids. In germline, CDR1 is SGHTA, CDR2 FQGNSA. This chain uses TRBV7-2 with TRBJ1-6, with D unresolved. The source of this sequence is an adult with an advanced solid tumor such as melanoma, head and neck, liver or kidney cancer. Source: CD4+ or CD8+ T cells sorted from blood, taken in a trial of the OX40 agonist ivuxolimab. This CDR3 reads CASSFRESSPLHF. The CDR3 DNA sequence: TGTGCCAGCAGCTTTCGGGAAAGTTCACCCCTCCACTTT.